One sample yielded the 2 T cell receptor beta chains listed below, sequenced in a study of shared clonotypes between healthy human individuals. Sequenced by immunoSEQ multiplex PCR; TCRdb stores in-frame clones only, minus some. The sample holds around 550,000 clones, about 96% seen once. The sample comprised naive CD4+ T cells sorted from blood. Subset specified: CD45RA+ positively selected. The receptor source for this set is a woman between 25 and 40 years old in good health.

The chain employs TRBV7-8 and TRBJ2-5; D is uncertain. Gene TRBJ2-7 matches the end of the DNA better, so the J call may be wrong. CDR3 size: 13 residues. The germline V gene has CDR1 SGHVS and CDR2 FQNEAQ. CDR3 sequence reads: CASSLAENYEQYF. CDR3 sequence (DNA): TGTGCCAGCAGCTTGGCGGAGAACTACGAGCAGTACTTC.

This clone has a single count. The chain uses TRBV19 and TRBJ1-1, with TRBD1 matching 10 bases. With 5 bases clipped from V and 11 bases from J, the junction kept 5 bases outside the gene matches. Germline V gene sequence: CDR1 LNHDA, CDR2 SQIVND (reference sequence). This CDR3 has 12 amino acids. The CDR3 DNA reads TGTGCCAGTAGTCAAGACAGGGGGCATGCTTTCTTT. Translation: CASSQDRGHAFF. The whole variable domain, filled in from reference TRBV19 and TRBJ1-1, reads DGGITQSPKYLFRKEGQNVTLSCEQNLNHDAMYWYRQDPGQGLRLIYYSQIVNDFQKGDIAEGYSVSREKKESFPLTVTSAQKNPTAFYLCASSQDRGHAFFGQGTRLTVV.